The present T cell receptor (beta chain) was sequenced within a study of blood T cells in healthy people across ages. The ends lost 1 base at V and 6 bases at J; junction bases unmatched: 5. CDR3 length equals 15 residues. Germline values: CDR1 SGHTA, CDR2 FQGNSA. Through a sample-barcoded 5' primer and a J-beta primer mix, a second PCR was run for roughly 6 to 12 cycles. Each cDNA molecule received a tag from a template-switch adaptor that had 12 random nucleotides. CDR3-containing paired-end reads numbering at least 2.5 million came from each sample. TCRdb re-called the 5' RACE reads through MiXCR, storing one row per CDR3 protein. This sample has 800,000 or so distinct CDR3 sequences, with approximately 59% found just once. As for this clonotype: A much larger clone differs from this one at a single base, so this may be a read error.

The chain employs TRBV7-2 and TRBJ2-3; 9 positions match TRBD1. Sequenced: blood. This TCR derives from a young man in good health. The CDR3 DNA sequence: TGTACCAGCAGCTTAGTGGGACAGGGTGTGGATACGCAGTATTTT. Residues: CTSSLVGQGVDTQYF.